This TCR beta chain was recovered during a study of post-analysis software for immune sequencing data. The study, taken as a whole, reports: TRBV segments more frequent in patients than in controls numbered roughly five and included TRBV5-6, TRBV5-1 and TRBV20-1.

V was clipped by 0 bases and J by 4 bases; unmatched bases: 6. Germline-derived CDR1 and CDR2 are MNHEY and SVGAGI. This CDR3 is built from 17 residues. Unique molecular identifiers were built into the TCR beta cDNA libraries. One entry per CDR3 protein, called by TCRdb with MiXCR from the PCR reads. This table has 800,000 to 950,000 distinct CDR3 sequences, around 50% appearing once. A word on this clonotype: Its antigen is undetermined.

Sample: blood. The J gene is TRBJ2-3, the V gene TRBV6-5; 11 bases are shared with TRBD2. This sequence was found in a girl under 18 with multiple sclerosis. Written as DNA, the CDR3 is TGTGCCAGCAGTTACTCCTCACTAGCGGGAGTCCCAGATACGCAGTATTTT. It encodes CASSYSSLAGVPDTQYF.